This note documents a single TCR beta chain sequence. No antigen is known for it. The authors reverse transcribed all of the isolated RNA, so sequencing captured expressed TCRB transcripts. Sequencing of naive, central memory and regulatory T cell samples gave an average of around 3.5 million reads. The method was immunoSEQ multiplex PCR; TCRdb's version includes in-frame clones alone and lacks a portion of them. In the table there are hundreds of thousands of clones, roughly 16% of which are singletons. The data stem from a study of beta chain features in type 1 diabetes. Broader study findings: In the patient group, naive, central memory and Treg TCRB repertoires seemed more alike than in the healthy donor group. Among all four CD4+ subsets, Type 1 diabetes patients had TCRB CDR3s that were moderately but significantly shorter. VDJ junctions from patients with type 1 diabetes contained fewer insertions and more deletions.

The CDR3 extends over 15 amino acids. V gave up 3 bases and J gave up 2 bases; unmatched junction bases: 4. The germline gives CDR1 SEHNR, CDR2 FQNEAQ (reference sequence). The clonotype originates from a man between 18 and 35 years old in good health. The sequenced sample consisted of naive CD4+ T cells from blood. The chain carries TRBV7-9 and TRBJ1-5; the match to TRBD1 covers 7 bases. The DNA for the CDR3 is TGTGCCAGCAGCTTGTGGGACAGTGGCAATCAGCCCCAGCATTTT. Protein sequence: CASSLWDSGNQPQHF.